These T cell receptor beta chains were read from a single sample in a study of T cells after yellow fever vaccination. MiXCR was run by TCRdb on the 5' RACE reads, yielding one entry per CDR3 protein. The sample consists of a few hundred thousand distinct CDR3 sequences, more than 6.5% of them appearing once. This material consisted of CD4+ T cells sorted from PBMCs, taken on the day of the yellow fever booster vaccination. The receptors here all came from a man aged 25 to 40 who received the YFV17D yellow fever vaccine. Each CDR3 is given with its conserved first and last residue. Fields, in order: V gene, CDR3 protein.

v_gene: TRBV25-1; CDR3aa: CASSGLRQGNYGYTF
v_gene: TRBV7-6; CDR3aa: CASSLALLGTDTQYF
v_gene: TRBV7-8; CDR3aa: CASSLAGESNQPQHF
v_gene: TRBV5-4; CDR3aa: CASRADRDRAYEQYF
v_gene: TRBV11-2; CDR3aa: CASSLVTNEKLFF
v_gene: TRBV23-1; CDR3aa: CASSQSPAGFEQYF
v_gene: TRBV10-3; CDR3aa: CAISGRQGGDEQYF
v_gene: TRBV20-1; CDR3aa: CSASRGVGLEPQHF
v_gene: TRBV28; CDR3aa: CASGLASYNEQFF
v_gene: TRBV11-2; CDR3aa: CASSLLSGKVGEQYF
v_gene: TRBV7-8; CDR3aa: CASSQIGQLGQFF
v_gene: TRBV12-3/TRBV12-4; CDR3aa: CASSRGREPYTDTQYF
v_gene: TRBV4-3; CDR3aa: CASSQGLAGEGYEQFF
v_gene: TRBV4-3; CDR3aa: CASSQDTGGEQYF
v_gene: TRBV7-2; CDR3aa: CASSLGEGREQFF
v_gene: TRBV6-4; CDR3aa: CASSSVAGGSYEQYF
v_gene: TRBV6-1; CDR3aa: CASRSGTSGRPEQFF
v_gene: TRBV28; CDR3aa: CASSSGQLAYEQYF
v_gene: TRBV11-1; CDR3aa: CASSQGVFLAGDTQYF
v_gene: TRBV7-9; CDR3aa: CASSLQGSVHTQYF
v_gene: TRBV28; CDR3aa: CATAGNQETQYF
v_gene: TRBV20-1; CDR3aa: CSATRARADTQYF
v_gene: TRBV5-1; CDR3aa: CASSLWGTNNEQFF
v_gene: TRBV20-1; CDR3aa: CSATRGSGPQETQYF
v_gene: TRBV11-1; CDR3aa: CASSRRTSGSFSNNEQFF
v_gene: TRBV10-1; CDR3aa: CASSEKVGGSYNEQFF
v_gene: TRBV5-4; CDR3aa: CASSQPGTRNNEQFF
v_gene: TRBV7-2; CDR3aa: CASSLFIGSYEQYF
v_gene: TRBV27; CDR3aa: CASSPQGKETQYF
v_gene: TRBV11-2; CDR3aa: CASSLGPSGRANTGELFF
v_gene: TRBV20-1; CDR3aa: CSATRQQETQYF
v_gene: TRBV12-3/TRBV12-4; CDR3aa: CASGPRAGAGYGYTF
v_gene: TRBV15; CDR3aa: CATSRGATSGYNEQFF
v_gene: TRBV11-2; CDR3aa: CASSLIILTNEQFF
v_gene: TRBV5-1; CDR3aa: CASSPSVAGGYEQYF
v_gene: TRBV18; CDR3aa: CASSLQSQRRGSSNGYTF
v_gene: TRBV6-1; CDR3aa: CASSPPTGKTDTQYF
v_gene: TRBV20-1; CDR3aa: CSAPSGTDHEQFF
v_gene: TRBV9; CDR3aa: CASSATNTGELFF
v_gene: TRBV5-1; CDR3aa: CASSPGGLAGGSQETQYF
v_gene: TRBV12-5; CDR3aa: CASGLVGTIVVF
v_gene: TRBV9; CDR3aa: CASSPSGGTGEKLFF
v_gene: TRBV25-1; CDR3aa: CASSGGTYNEQFF
v_gene: TRBV6-1; CDR3aa: CASSDIAGGVVVETQYF
v_gene: TRBV7-2; CDR3aa: CASSYYGPSYNEQFF
v_gene: TRBV7-2; CDR3aa: CASSLVQGGNYGYTF
v_gene: TRBV3-1; CDR3aa: CASSLLYYEQYF
v_gene: TRBV6-2/TRBV6-3; CDR3aa: CASRESGTVNNSPLHF
v_gene: TRBV20-1; CDR3aa: CSASDLRHYGYTF
v_gene: TRBV20-1; CDR3aa: CSARSEPNSPLHF
v_gene: TRBV20-1; CDR3aa: CSARFGGNIQYF
v_gene: TRBV29-1; CDR3aa: CSVTAGLGFYEQYF
v_gene: TRBV5-1; CDR3aa: CASSLDGTSGEQYF
v_gene: TRBV5-4; CDR3aa: CASSLGLAGASYEQYF